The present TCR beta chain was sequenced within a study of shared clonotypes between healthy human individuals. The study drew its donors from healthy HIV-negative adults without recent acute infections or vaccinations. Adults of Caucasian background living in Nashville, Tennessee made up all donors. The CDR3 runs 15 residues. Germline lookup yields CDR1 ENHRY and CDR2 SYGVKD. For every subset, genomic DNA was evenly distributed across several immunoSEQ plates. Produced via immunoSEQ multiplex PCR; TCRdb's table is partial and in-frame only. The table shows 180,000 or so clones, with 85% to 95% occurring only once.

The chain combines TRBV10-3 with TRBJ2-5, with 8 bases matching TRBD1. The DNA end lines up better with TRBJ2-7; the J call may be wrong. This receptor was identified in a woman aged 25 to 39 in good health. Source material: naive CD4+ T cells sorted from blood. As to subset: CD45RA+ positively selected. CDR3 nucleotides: TGTGCCATCAGTGATAACGACAGGGGACAATACGAGCAGTACTTC. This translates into CAISDNDRGQYEQYF.